The clone carrying this T cell receptor beta chain appeared a single time. Its antigen is still unknown. This CDR3 has 14 residues. V lost 2 bases and J 5 bases, leaving 12 bases between the germline ends. Germline lookup yields CDR1 SGHTA and CDR2 FQGTGA. The data originate from a study of cytomegalovirus exposure and HLA in healthy donors. Overall study results and limits: In all likelihood, a cluster of highly shared sequence variants was a sequencing artifact. The authors assumed roughly uniform sequencing depth across donors for presence/absence analyses. Most subjects' HLA-A and HLA-B alleles were reportedly predicted from TCR beta sequences.

Primers included in the PCR were 60 Vbeta and 13 Jbeta primers. Assay used: immunoSEQ multiplex PCR; TCRdb lists only in-frame clones, some missing. The profile shows some 92,000 clones, 65% to 85% of them singletons. The sequence came from a young man in good health and CMV-seronegative. The sequenced sample consisted of PBMCs. The V and J genes are TRBV7-3 and TRBJ1-1; D perhaps matches TRBD1 (5 bases). The DNA of the CDR3 is TGTGCCAGCAGCTTAGCCGGGGGAGGTACTGAAGCTTTCTTT. This codes for CASSLAGGGTEAFF.